This TCR beta chain comes out of a study of OX40 agonist ivuxolimab in advanced cancers. Background on the study: The patients received agonistic anti-OX40 (CD134) antibody ivuxolimab.

This CDR3 is built from 18 residues. The V gene's germline CDR1 is MGHDK and CDR2 SYGVNS. J lost 5 bases, V lost 3 bases, and 13 bases had no gene match. TCRdb keeps only in-frame clones here, not all; method: immunoSEQ multiplex PCR. The sample contains about 130,000 clones, 85% to 95% of which appear only once. This clone was picked up one time. The specimen comprised CD4+ or CD8+ T cells sorted from blood, sampled in a trial of the OX40 agonist ivuxolimab. V and J are TRBV25-1 and TRBJ1-6; TRBD1 matches 7 bases. The sequence was obtained from an adult with an advanced solid tumor such as melanoma, head and neck, liver or kidney cancer. The CDR3: CASSDWTGRPLDNSPLHF. CDR3 DNA: TGTGCCAGCAGTGATTGGACAGGACGACCCCTGGATAATTCACCCCTCCACTTT.